Sequencing of this T cell receptor (beta chain) was carried out in a study of blood T cell repertoires in COVID-19. About the study: Sources were T cells, B-cell-depleted T cells, or PBMCs; the material itself was cDNA or gDNA.

Germline V CDR1 and CDR2: SGDLS, YYNGEE. The CDR3 spans 14 residues. Trimming removed 3 bases from V and 6 bases from J, with 12 bases in between. Everyone who took part was roughly 18 to 89 years old, and they came from some 23 US areas. Clinical history reported by participants formed the basis on which cohorts were assigned. Recovery among Cohort 3 donors was established by two negative PCRs, clearance, or symptom resolution. Generated by immunoSEQ multiplex PCR, the TCRdb table keeps only in-frame clones and is missing some. The sample records about 190,000 clones, approximately 88% being singletons.

This sequence joins TRBV9 and TRBJ1-4; D possibly corresponds to TRBD1 (6 bases). The specimen sequenced was PBMCs or T cells enriched from blood (not recorded which). The sequence came from a woman in her twenties or thirties who had recovered from COVID-19. The CDR3 nucleotides read TGTGCCAGCAGCGGTCAGGGGAGGGATGAAAAACTGTTTTTT. Amino acids: CASSGQGRDEKLFF.